This T cell receptor (beta chain) was captured by sequencing in a study of chemoradiotherapy in HPV16-positive cancers. TCRdb keeps only in-frame clones here, not all; method: immunoSEQ multiplex PCR. The sample carries fewer than 40,000 clones, around 88% recorded once. Germline CDR1 LNHDA, CDR2 SQIVND (reference sequence). The length of the CDR3 is 14 residues. J was trimmed by 4 bases and V by 5 bases; bases with no gene match: 5. The chain joins TRBV19 to TRBJ1-2, with TRBD1 matching over 9 bases. The source of this sequence is a human donor with HPV-associated anogenital cancer. Sequencing was performed on blood, taken from a patient who underwent chemoradiotherapy. The DNA of the CDR3 is TGTGCCAGTAGTCCCGACAGGGGGGCCTATGGCTACACCTTC. Protein sequence: CASSPDRGAYGYTF. The full variable domain, its missing parts supplied by reference TRBV19 and TRBJ1-2, is DGGITQSPKYLFRKEGQNVTLSCEQNLNHDAMYWYRQDPGQGLRLIYYSQIVNDFQKGDIAEGYSVSREKKESFPLTVTSAQKNPTAFYLCASSPDRGAYGYTFGSGTRLTVV.